This is a list of T cell receptor beta chains from one sample in a study of T-cell reconstitution after alpha-beta-depleted transplantation in children. TCRdb re-analysed the PCR reads in MiXCR, keeping a single row per CDR3 protein. The table has about 200,000 distinct CDR3 sequences, roughly 6% seen once. The source material was PBMCs, sampled before TCRalphabeta/CD19-depleted stem cell transplant. Receptors were obtained from a girl in the first two years of life with combined immunodeficiency, due to receive a stem cell transplant. CDR3s include the opening cysteine and the closing phenylalanine or tryptophan. The D gene is left open where the match is weak. Clone sizes are given selectively: once, few, many, or a class where the clone is expanded.

abundance: many
j_gene: TRBJ1-1
v_gene: TRBV27
d_gene: NA
CDR3nt: TGTGCCAGCACCCCCGGGGGGAGGAGCACTGAAGCTTTCTTT
CDR3aa: CASTPGGRSTEAFF

abundance: many
j_gene: TRBJ2-7
v_gene: TRBV7-6
d_gene: NA
CDR3nt: TGTGCCAGCAGCTTAGGAGGCTTGGGGGAGCAGTACTTC
CDR3aa: CASSLGGLGEQYF

abundance: many
j_gene: TRBJ1-6
v_gene: TRBV7-8
d_gene: NA
CDR3nt: TGTGCCAGCAGCTCCCTTTTTGAACAGGGAGGATCACCCCTCCACTTT
CDR3aa: CASSSLFEQGGSPLHF

abundance: many
j_gene: TRBJ2-1
v_gene: TRBV3-1
d_gene: NA
CDR3nt: TGTGCCAGCAGCCTGGGGGGATATTACGACAATGAGCAGTTCTTC
CDR3aa: CASSLGGYYDNEQFF

abundance: many
j_gene: TRBJ2-7
v_gene: TRBV4-1
d_gene: TRBD1
CDR3nt: TGCGCCAGCAGCCACCTACAGGGGACCTACGAGCAGTACTTC
CDR3aa: CASSHLQGTYEQYF

abundance: many
j_gene: TRBJ1-1
v_gene: TRBV9
d_gene: NA
CDR3nt: TGTGCCAGCAGCGCCACTGGACAGTACACTGAAGCTTTCTTT
CDR3aa: CASSATGQYTEAFF

abundance: many
j_gene: TRBJ2-5
v_gene: TRBV6-2/TRBV6-3
d_gene: TRBD1
CDR3nt: TGTGCCAGCAGCATCGACAGGGGGAAAGAGACCCAGTACTTC
CDR3aa: CASSIDRGKETQYF

abundance: few
j_gene: TRBJ2-7
v_gene: TRBV28
d_gene: TRBD2
CDR3nt: TGTGCCAGCAGACCTAGCGGGAGTTGGTACGAGCAGTACTTC
CDR3aa: CASRPSGSWYEQYF

abundance: many
j_gene: TRBJ2-7
v_gene: TRBV7-2
d_gene: NA
CDR3nt: TGTGCCAGCAGCTTAGGATGGGGGTTCGAGCAGTACTTC
CDR3aa: CASSLGWGFEQYF

abundance: many
j_gene: TRBJ1-3
v_gene: TRBV12-3/TRBV12-4
d_gene: NA
CDR3nt: TGTGCCGCCAACGAAGGGGCCACCATATATTTT
CDR3aa: CAANEGATIYF

abundance: many
j_gene: TRBJ2-3
v_gene: TRBV5-6
d_gene: TRBD2
CDR3nt: TGTGCCAGCAGCTTCTTTCTAGCGGGAGGAGATACGCAGTATTTT
CDR3aa: CASSFFLAGGDTQYF

abundance: many
j_gene: TRBJ2-1
v_gene: TRBV28
d_gene: TRBD2
CDR3nt: TGTGCCAGCAGTTCCCTTTCCCCTAGCGGGGCTTACAATGAGCAGTTCTTC
CDR3aa: CASSSLSPSGAYNEQFF

abundance: many
j_gene: TRBJ1-5
v_gene: TRBV15
d_gene: NA
CDR3nt: TGTGCCACCAGCAGGGGAGGAAGTGGCAATCAGCCCCAGCATTTT
CDR3aa: CATSRGGSGNQPQHF

abundance: many
j_gene: TRBJ2-3
v_gene: TRBV4-3
d_gene: NA
CDR3nt: TGCGCCAGCAGCCAAGATCTAGCTAGCGGCACAGATACGCAGTATTTT
CDR3aa: CASSQDLASGTDTQYF

abundance: many
j_gene: TRBJ2-7
v_gene: TRBV7-2
d_gene: NA
CDR3nt: TGTGCCAGCAGCTTAGTTTATACGGGCTACGAGCAGTACTTC
CDR3aa: CASSLVYTGYEQYF

abundance: few
j_gene: TRBJ2-2
v_gene: TRBV27
d_gene: TRBD2
CDR3nt: TGTGCCAGTAAACCCGGGACTAGCGGTCTTGGGGGGGAGCTGTTTTTT
CDR3aa: CASKPGTSGLGGELFF

abundance: many
j_gene: TRBJ2-1
v_gene: TRBV29-1
d_gene: NA
CDR3nt: TGCAGCGCCAAGACAGGGGAGGGATCCTACAATGAGCAGTTCTTC
CDR3aa: CSAKTGEGSYNEQFF

abundance: many
j_gene: TRBJ1-2
v_gene: TRBV5-1
d_gene: NA
CDR3nt: TGCGCCAGCAGCTGGACCTCGGTGGACTATGGCTACACCTTC
CDR3aa: CASSWTSVDYGYTF

abundance: many
j_gene: TRBJ2-1
v_gene: TRBV28
d_gene: TRBD2
CDR3nt: TGTGCCAGCAGTTCAGGACTAGCGGGAGTGAATTACAATGAGCAGTTCTTC
CDR3aa: CASSSGLAGVNYNEQFF

abundance: many
j_gene: TRBJ2-1
v_gene: TRBV11-2
d_gene: NA
CDR3nt: TGTGCCAGCAGCCTTGCCTTGGAGGGTCTTGAGCAGTTCTTC
CDR3aa: CASSLALEGLEQFF

abundance: many
j_gene: TRBJ2-5
v_gene: TRBV21-1
d_gene: NA
CDR3nt: TGTGCCAGCAGCAAGCAGCGGGGGGAAGAGACCCAGTACTTC
CDR3aa: CASSKQRGEETQYF

abundance: many
j_gene: TRBJ2-7
v_gene: TRBV5-1
d_gene: NA
CDR3nt: TGCGCCAGCAGCATAGTACAGGGCGACGGCTACGAGCAGTACTTC
CDR3aa: CASSIVQGDGYEQYF

abundance: many
j_gene: TRBJ2-1
v_gene: TRBV5-1
d_gene: TRBD2
CDR3nt: TGCGCCAGCAGCCTTAGGGGTAGCGGGAGCCCAATGGATGAGCAGTTCTTC
CDR3aa: CASSLRGSGSPMDEQFF

abundance: many
j_gene: TRBJ2-1
v_gene: TRBV4-2
d_gene: TRBD2
CDR3nt: TGTGCCAGCAGACCCCGCGGGGGGGCAATCAATGAGCAGTTCTTC
CDR3aa: CASRPRGGAINEQFF

abundance: many
j_gene: TRBJ2-5
v_gene: TRBV7-6
d_gene: NA
CDR3nt: TGTGCCAGCAGCTTAGACTATGAGACCCAGTACTTC
CDR3aa: CASSLDYETQYF

abundance: NA
j_gene: TRBJ2-7
v_gene: TRBV2
d_gene: NA
CDR3nt: TGTGCCGCCACGATGGGGACGAGAGAGCAGTACTTC
CDR3aa: CAATMGTREQYF

abundance: many
j_gene: TRBJ1-1
v_gene: TRBV7-2
d_gene: NA
CDR3nt: TGTGCCAGCAGCTTAGGATTTGGGGTTTCGAACACTGAAGCTTTCTTT
CDR3aa: CASSLGFGVSNTEAFF

abundance: many
j_gene: TRBJ2-1
v_gene: TRBV6-1
d_gene: TRBD2
CDR3nt: TGTGCCAGCACCCTTCTAGCGGGAGGGCCACAGTTCTTC
CDR3aa: CASTLLAGGPQFF